This TCR beta chain was obtained from a study of T cells in Graves' hyperthyroidism and ophthalmopathy. Study summary: Pretreatment peripheral blood was obtained at initial diagnosis. Study results and limitations: For ophthalmopathy, model prediction preceded onset by a median 6.5 months.

This clonotype occurred a few times. Antigen: not known. Using RNA transcripts as the source, TCR beta CDR3 regions were amplified. When the TCR CDR3 underwent first-round RT-PCR, the HTBI primer set was used. TCRdb recomputed calls from the multiplex PCR reads with MiXCR, one row per CDR3 protein. This table holds 560,000 or so distinct CDR3 sequences, about 20% found once. Each person with ophthalmopathy scored at least 3 on the Clinical Activity Score, reached NOSPECS grade 4 or higher, and had been ill under 3 months. Around 10 ml fresh peripheral blood yielded the PBMCs. The CDR3 has 15 amino acids. V was clipped by 2 bases and J by 2 bases; unmatched bases: 4. Germline loops: CDR1 MNHNS, CDR2 SASEGT.

The chain joins TRBV6-1 to TRBJ2-3; TRBD2 aligns across 7 bases. The sample consisted of blood. The sequence was collected from a man between 35 and 55 years old with Graves' ophthalmopathy. CDR3 sequence: CASSEQAGVTDTQYF. The CDR3 DNA is TGTGCCAGCAGTGAACAGGCGGGGGTCACAGATACGCAGTATTTT.